This T cell receptor (beta chain) was retrieved from a study of T cells in Graves' hyperthyroidism and ophthalmopathy. In patients aged 18 to 65, hyperthyroidism was newly diagnosed, with duration under 2 months. More than 8.5 ml of fresh peripheral blood supplied the PBMCs. Study-wide findings and caveats: Clonotypes that were expanded in thyroid above 0.001 mostly appeared in blood too.

The CDR3 loop spans 14 amino acids. The trim removed 8 bases at V and 3 bases at J, leaving 8 bases unmatched. CDR1 is MDHEN, CDR2 SYDVKM, per germline. As to this clonotype: Its antigen is still unknown.

Amplification of TCR beta CDR3 regions was performed using RNA transcripts as template. First-round RT-PCR targeting the TCR CDR3 was performed with the HTBI primer set. TCRdb processed the multiplex PCR reads anew with MiXCR; each CDR3 protein has one entry. The sample has some 720,000 distinct CDR3 sequences, around 17% seen once. This clonotype was obtained from a man between 18 and 29 years old with Graves' hyperthyroidism. The chain is built from TRBV28 and TRBJ2-7; 9 bases agree with TRBD1. Sequencing was performed on blood. The CDR3 DNA reads as TGTGCCAGCGGCACAGGGGGCGCCAGCTACGAGCAGTACTTC. Translated: CASGTGGASYEQYF.